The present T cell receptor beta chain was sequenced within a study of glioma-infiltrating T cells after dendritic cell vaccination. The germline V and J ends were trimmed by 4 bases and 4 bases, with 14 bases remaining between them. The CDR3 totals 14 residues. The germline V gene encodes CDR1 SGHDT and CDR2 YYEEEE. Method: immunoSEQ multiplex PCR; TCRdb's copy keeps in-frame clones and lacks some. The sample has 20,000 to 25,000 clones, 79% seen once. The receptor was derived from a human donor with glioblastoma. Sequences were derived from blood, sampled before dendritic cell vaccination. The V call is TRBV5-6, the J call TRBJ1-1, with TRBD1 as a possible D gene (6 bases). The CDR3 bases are TGTGCCAGCAGCAGATCAGGGGCGGTCACTGAAGCTTTCTTT. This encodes CASSRSGAVTEAFF.